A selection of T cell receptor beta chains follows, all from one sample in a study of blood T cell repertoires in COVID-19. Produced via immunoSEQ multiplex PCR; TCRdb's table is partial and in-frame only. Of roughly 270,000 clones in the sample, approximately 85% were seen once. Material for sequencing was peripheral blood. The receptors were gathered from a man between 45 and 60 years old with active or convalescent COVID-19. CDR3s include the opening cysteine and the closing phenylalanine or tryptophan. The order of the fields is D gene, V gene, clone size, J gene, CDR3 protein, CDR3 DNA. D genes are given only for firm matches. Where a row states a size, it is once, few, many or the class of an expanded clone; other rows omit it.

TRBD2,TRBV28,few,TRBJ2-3,CASRLKSPAGIYGGGTDTQYF,TGTGCCAGCAGGCTAAAATCCCCAGCGGGAATTTATGGGGGTGGGACAGATACGCAGTATTTT
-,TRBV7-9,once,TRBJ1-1,CASSLPGGNTEAFF,TGTGCCAGCAGCCTCCCCGGCGGAAACACTGAAGCTTTCTTT
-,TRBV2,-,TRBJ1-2,CASSTQGGDYGYTF,TGTGCCAGCAGTACACAGGGAGGGGACTATGGCTACACCTTC
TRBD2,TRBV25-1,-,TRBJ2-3,CASSDLLAGAAGDTQYF,TGTGCCAGCAGTGATCTACTAGCGGGAGCTGCTGGAGATACGCAGTATTTT
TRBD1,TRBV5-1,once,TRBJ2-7,CASSLGQGDEQYF,TGCGCCAGCAGCTTGGGGCAGGGGGACGAGCAGTACTTC
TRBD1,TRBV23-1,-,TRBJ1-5,CASSQSPDRGGNQPQHF,TGCGCCAGCAGTCAATCTCCTGACAGGGGTGGCAATCAGCCCCAGCATTTT
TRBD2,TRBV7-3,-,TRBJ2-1,CASSRIAGGPYNEQFF,TGTGCCAGCAGCCGAATAGCGGGAGGTCCCTACAATGAGCAGTTCTTC
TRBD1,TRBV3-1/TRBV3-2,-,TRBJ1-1,CASSHITSNDRGEAFF,TGTGCCAGCAGCCACATAACCTCGAACGACAGGGGAGAAGCTTTCTTT
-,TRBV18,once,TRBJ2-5,CASSPPSGETQYF,TGTGCCAGCTCACCACCGAGCGGAGAGACCCAGTACTTC
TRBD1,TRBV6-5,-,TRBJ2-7,CASIQGGQFHEQYF,TGTGCCAGCATCCAAGGGGGACAGTTCCACGAGCAGTACTTC
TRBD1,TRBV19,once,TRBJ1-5,CASSTRQGDVRQPQHF,TGTGCCAGTAGTACCAGACAGGGGGACGTTCGTCAGCCCCAGCATTTT
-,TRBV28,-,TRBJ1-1,CASTMTGVNTEAFF,TGTGCCAGCACCATGACAGGTGTGAACACTGAAGCTTTCTTT
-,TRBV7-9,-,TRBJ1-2,CASSRPGLGGYTF,TGTGCCAGCAGCCGACCCGGACTCGGAGGCTACACCTTC
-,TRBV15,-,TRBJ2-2,CATSRELTRSTGELFF,TGTGCCACCAGCAGAGAATTGACTAGATCCACCGGGGAGCTGTTTTTT
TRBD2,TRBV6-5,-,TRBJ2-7,CASSYGLAGSYEQYF,TGTGCCAGCAGTTACGGACTAGCGGGATCCTACGAGCAGTACTTC
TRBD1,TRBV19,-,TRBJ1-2,CASSIRTGKNYGYTF,TGTGCCAGTAGTATTCGGACAGGGAAGAACTATGGCTACACCTTC
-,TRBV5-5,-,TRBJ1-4,CASSTRQPPNEKLFF,TGTGCCAGCAGTACCCGACAGCCCCCAAATGAAAAACTGTTTTTT
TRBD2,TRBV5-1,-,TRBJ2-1,CASSFSGGSGASASYNEQFF,TGCGCCAGCAGCTTTTCGGGAGGAAGCGGGGCATCCGCCTCCTACAATGAGCAGTTCTTC
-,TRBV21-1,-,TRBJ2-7,CASSTLQKDYVSGTYEQYF,TGTGCCAGCAGCACCCTTCAAAAGGATTATGTTTCGGGAACCTACGAGCAGTACTTC
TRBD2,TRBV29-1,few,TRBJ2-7,CSVIAGVFAYEQYF,TGCAGCGTGATAGCGGGAGTTTTCGCCTACGAGCAGTACTTC
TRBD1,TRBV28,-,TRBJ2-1,CASSSTSAGGSYNEQFF,TGTGCCAGCAGTTCGACCTCGGCAGGGGGCAGCTACAATGAGCAGTTCTTC
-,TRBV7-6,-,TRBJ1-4,CASSLNLLWGEKLFF,TGTGCCAGCAGCTTAAACCTCCTTTGGGGCGAAAAACTGTTTTTT
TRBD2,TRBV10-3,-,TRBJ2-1,CAISVGGFDEQFF,TGTGCCATCAGCGTCGGGGGGTTCGATGAGCAGTTCTTC
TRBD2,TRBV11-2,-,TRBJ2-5,CASSSGLAETQYF,TGTGCCAGCAGCTCCGGACTAGCGGAGACCCAGTACTTC
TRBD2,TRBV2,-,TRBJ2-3,CASMKEWGGNEDTQYF,TGTGCCAGCATGAAGGAGTGGGGGGGAAACGAGGATACGCAGTATTTT
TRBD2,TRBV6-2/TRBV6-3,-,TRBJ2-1,CASSYSPTSGINEQFF,TGTGCCAGCAGTTACTCTCCGACTAGCGGGATCAATGAGCAGTTCTTC
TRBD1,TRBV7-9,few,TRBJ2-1,CASSLYSGTGTHNEQFF,TGTGCCAGCAGCTTATACTCCGGGACAGGGACTCACAATGAGCAGTTCTTC
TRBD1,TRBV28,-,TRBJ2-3,CASSSQGSADTQYF,TGTGCCAGCAGTTCACAGGGGAGCGCAGATACGCAGTATTTT
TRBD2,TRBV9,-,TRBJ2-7,CASTLPGTSGPYEQYF,TGTGCCAGCACCCTACCGGGGACTAGCGGACCTTACGAGCAGTACTTC
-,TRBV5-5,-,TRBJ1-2,CASSLSGGYGYTF,TGTGCCAGCAGCTTGAGCGGTGGCTATGGCTACACCTTC
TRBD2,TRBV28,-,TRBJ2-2,CASSFGLAGATGELFF,TGTGCCAGCAGTTTCGGACTAGCGGGAGCTACCGGGGAGCTGTTTTTT
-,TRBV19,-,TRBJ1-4,CASTSPAVAGKLFF,TGTGCCAGTACCTCCCCGGCCGTGGCAGGGAAACTGTTTTTT
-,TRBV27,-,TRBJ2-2,CASSLSGGPGELFF,TGTGCCAGCAGTTTATCGGGGGGGCCCGGGGAGCTGTTTTTT
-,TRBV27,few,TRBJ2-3,CASTTLPGLAKTTDTQYF,TGTGCCAGCACCACGCTTCCCGGGCTAGCCAAAACCACAGATACGCAGTATTTT
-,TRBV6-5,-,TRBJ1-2,CASFPLPGGNYGYTF,TGTGCCAGCTTCCCTCTACCCGGGGGGAACTATGGCTACACCTTC
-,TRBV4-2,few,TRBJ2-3,CASSQSGDTQYF,TGTGCCAGCAGCCAGAGCGGAGATACGCAGTATTTT
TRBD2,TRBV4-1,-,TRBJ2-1,CASSQHFGTSGISNQFF,TGCGCCAGCAGCCAACATTTCGGGACTAGCGGGATCTCTAACCAGTTCTTC
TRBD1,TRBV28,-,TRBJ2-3,CASSLVQGADTQYF,TGTGCCAGCAGTTTGGTACAGGGGGCAGATACGCAGTATTTT
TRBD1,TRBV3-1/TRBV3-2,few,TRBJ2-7,CASSNRDRGLSSYEQYF,TGTGCCAGCAGTAACCGGGACAGGGGGTTGAGCTCCTACGAGCAGTACTTC